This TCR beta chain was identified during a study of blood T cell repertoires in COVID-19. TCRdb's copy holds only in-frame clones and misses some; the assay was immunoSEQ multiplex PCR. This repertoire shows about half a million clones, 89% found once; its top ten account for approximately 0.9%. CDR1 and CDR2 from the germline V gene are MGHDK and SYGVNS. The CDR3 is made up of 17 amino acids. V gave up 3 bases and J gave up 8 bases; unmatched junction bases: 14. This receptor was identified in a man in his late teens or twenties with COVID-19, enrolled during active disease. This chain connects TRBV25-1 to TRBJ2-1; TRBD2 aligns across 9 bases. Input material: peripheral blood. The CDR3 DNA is TGTGCCAGCAGTGAGGCCGGCGGTAGCGGGAGCTGGGATGAGCAGTTCTTC. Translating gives CASSEAGGSGSWDEQFF.